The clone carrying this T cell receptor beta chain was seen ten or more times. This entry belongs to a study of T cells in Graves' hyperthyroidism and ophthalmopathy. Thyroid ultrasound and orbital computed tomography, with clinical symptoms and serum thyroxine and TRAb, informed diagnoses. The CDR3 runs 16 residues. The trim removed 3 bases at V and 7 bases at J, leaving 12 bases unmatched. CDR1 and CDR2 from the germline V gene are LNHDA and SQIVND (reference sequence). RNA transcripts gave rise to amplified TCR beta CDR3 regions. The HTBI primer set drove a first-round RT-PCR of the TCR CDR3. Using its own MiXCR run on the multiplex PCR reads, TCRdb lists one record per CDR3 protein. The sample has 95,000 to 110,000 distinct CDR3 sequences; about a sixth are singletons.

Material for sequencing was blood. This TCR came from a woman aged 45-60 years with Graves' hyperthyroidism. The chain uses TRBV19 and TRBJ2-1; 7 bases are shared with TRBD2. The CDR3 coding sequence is TGTGCCAGTAGTATTTTGGTAGCGGGCAGTAGGAATGAGCAGTTCTTC. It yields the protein CASSILVAGSRNEQFF. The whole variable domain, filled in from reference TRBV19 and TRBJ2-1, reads DGGITQSPKYLFRKEGQNVTLSCEQNLNHDAMYWYRQDPGQGLRLIYYSQIVNDFQKGDIAEGYSVSREKKESFPLTVTSAQKNPTAFYLCASSILVAGSRNEQFFGPGTRLTVL.